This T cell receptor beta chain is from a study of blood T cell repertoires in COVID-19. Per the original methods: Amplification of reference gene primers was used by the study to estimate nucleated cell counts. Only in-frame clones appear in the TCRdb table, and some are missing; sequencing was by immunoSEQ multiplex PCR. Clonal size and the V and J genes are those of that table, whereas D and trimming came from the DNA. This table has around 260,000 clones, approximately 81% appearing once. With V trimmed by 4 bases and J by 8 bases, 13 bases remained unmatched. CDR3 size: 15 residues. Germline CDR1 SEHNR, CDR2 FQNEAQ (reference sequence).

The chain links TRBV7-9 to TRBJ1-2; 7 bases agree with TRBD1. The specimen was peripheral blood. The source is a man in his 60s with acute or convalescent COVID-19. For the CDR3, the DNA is TGTGCCAGCAGCTCCCCGGGACAGAGGGAGGAAGGCTACACCTTC. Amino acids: CASSSPGQREEGYTF.